This entry lists 29 T cell receptor beta chains sequenced from one sample in a study of shared clonotypes between healthy human individuals. Clones were sequenced by immunoSEQ multiplex PCR, and TCRdb holds only the in-frame ones, with some missing. The sample consists of 1,400,000 or so clones, approximately 98.5% of them appearing once. Sequenced material: naive CD4+ T cells sorted from blood. The subset here: CD45RA+ positively selected. These receptors came from a man aged 30 to 39 in good health.

This clone occurred once. The gene calls are TRBV5-6 and TRBJ2-2; D gene ambiguous. The CDR3 spans 15 residues. Trimming pared 0 bases from V and 2 bases from J, leaving 8 bases between. Per germline, CDR1 SGHDT and CDR2 YYEEEE. The CDR3 nucleotides are TGTGCCAGCAGCTTGGAGACTCGAAACACCGGGGAGCTGTTTTTT. It specifies CASSLETRNTGELFF.

The CDR3 DNA follows: TGTGCCAGCAAGACAGGGGTGTACACTGAAGCTTTCTTT. This translates into CASKTGVYTEAFF. J is TRBJ1-1 and V is TRBV2; 8 nucleotides line up with TRBD1. In germline, CDR1 is SNHLY, CDR2 FYNNEI. The CDR3 runs to 13 residues. Trimming took 7 bases from V and 3 from J; bases not matched to a gene: 4.

In its sample, this clone was seen once. The rearrangement links TRBV11-2 to TRBJ1-5; a weak D match, TRBD1 (5 bases). Germline V gene lookup returns CDR1 SGHAT and CDR2 FQNNGV. Trimming cost V 0 bases and J 6 bases, with 15 bases left between them. This CDR3 is built from 16 residues. CDR3 protein: CASSLEGARVAQPQHF. The CDR3, as DNA: TGTGCCAGCAGCTTAGAGGGAGCCAGGGTGGCTCAGCCCCAGCATTTT.

A single count supports this clone. The chain has TRBV11-2 and TRBJ2-7; D remains ambiguous. The CDR3 has 13 amino acids. From germline, CDR1 is SGHAT and CDR2 FQNNGV. V dropped 1 base and J dropped 3 bases, with 7 bases sitting between them. The CDR3 is CASSLGSHYEQYF. CDR3 DNA sequence: TGTGCCAGCAGCTTAGGGAGCCACTACGAGCAGTACTTC.

This chain uses TRBV19 with TRBJ1-5, with 8 nucleotides matching TRBD1. Germline assignment: CDR1 LNHDA and CDR2 SQIVND (reference sequence). V lost 1 base to trimming and J lost 5 bases; unmatched junction nucleotides: 4. The CDR3 contains 15 residues. As DNA, the CDR3 is TGTGCCAGTAGTATAGTAACAGGGGGTCATCAGCCCCAGCATTTT. Amino acids: CASSIVTGGHQPQHF. Using reference TRBV19 and TRBJ1-5 for the parts outside the CDR3, the full variable domain is DGGITQSPKYLFRKEGQNVTLSCEQNLNHDAMYWYRQDPGQGLRLIYYSQIVNDFQKGDIAEGYSVSREKKESFPLTVTSAQKNPTAFYLCASSIVTGGHQPQHFGDGTRLSIL.

J is TRBJ2-7 and V is TRBV28; no clear D. Trimming stripped 6 bases from V and 2 bases from J, with 8 bases between. The CDR3 is 12 amino acids. Germline V CDR1 and CDR2: MDHEN, SYDVKM. The CDR3 is CASRARPYEQYF. In DNA form, the CDR3 reads TGTGCCAGCAGGGCAAGGCCCTACGAGCAGTACTTC. The entire variable domain, with the rest obtained from reference TRBV28 and TRBJ2-7, is as follows: DVKVTQSSRYLVKRTGEKVFLECVQDMDHENMFWYRQDPGLGLRLIYFSYDVKMKEKGDIPEGYSVSREKKERFSLILESASTNQTSMYLCASRARPYEQYFGPGTRLTVT.

Of note for this clone: Relative to the germline gene, one junction end is altered; a read error may explain this. The chain uses TRBV2 and TRBJ2-4; either TRBD1 or TRBD2 may supply D (6 bases each). Germline CDR1 and CDR2: SNHLY and FYNNEI. The CDR3 has 11 amino acids. CDR3 DNA: TGTGCCAGCAGTGAATTGGGGGGACAAGACTTC. This codes for CASSELGGQDF.

The J gene is TRBJ1-1, the V gene TRBV10-3; D unclear. With 10 bases removed from V and 0 bases from J, the gap between germline ends came to 15 bases. Germline CDR1 reads ENHRY; CDR2 reads SYGVKD. This CDR3 has 14 amino acids. The CDR3 reads CATRGSGLNTEAFF. The CDR3 region has the DNA TGTGCCACCCGTGGGTCCGGGTTGAACACTGAAGCTTTCTTT.

The chain joins TRBV2 to TRBJ1-2; unclear D gene. This CDR3 spans 13 amino acids. The V gene lost 6 bases and the J gene lost 4 bases, with 12 bases spanning the gap. The germline gives CDR1 SNHLY, CDR2 FYNNEI. As DNA, the CDR3 is TGTGCCAGCAGCCCGGGAAGGGCCTATGGCTACACCTTC. Encoded protein: CASSPGRAYGYTF.

This clone is a singleton in its sample. V and J are TRBV18 and TRBJ2-4; 7 bases line up with TRBD1. This CDR3 has 16 amino acids. V trimming: 6 bases; J trimming: 6 bases; junction bases outside the gene matches: 14. Per germline, CDR1 KGHSH and CDR2 LQKENI. CDR3 DNA: TGTGCCAGCTCGCCTTTTCCGGGACAGATGTTAAACATTCAGTACTTC. It is translated as CASSPFPGQMLNIQYF.

The chain combines TRBV28 with TRBJ2-7, with TRBD1 matching 8 bases. Germline CDR1 is MDHEN and CDR2 is SYDVKM. Unmatched junction bases numbered 7, after V lost 6 bases and J lost 0 bases. The CDR3 loop spans 15 amino acids. In nucleotides, the CDR3 is TGTGCCAGCAGACAAACGGGACAGGACTCCTACGAGCAGTACTTC. The encoded protein is CASRQTGQDSYEQYF.

The CDR3 coding sequence is TGTGCCAGCAGCCAGGGTTCCGGGACAGGGTTTACTCGGGAGCTGTTTTTT. Translating it yields CASSQGSGTGFTRELFF. The chain uses TRBV27 and TRBJ2-2; 9 bases map to TRBD1. CDR1 and CDR2 from the germline V gene are MNHEY and SMNVEV (reference sequence). The CDR3 contains 17 residues. Trimming removed 6 bases from V and 9 bases from J; junction bases left unmatched: 17.

V gene TRBV7-9 combines with J gene TRBJ2-7; 9 bases agree with TRBD2. Germline CDR1 and CDR2: SEHNR and FQNEAQ (reference sequence). This CDR3 spans 14 amino acids. V dropped 4 bases and J dropped 5; count of bases not matched to a gene: 6. The CDR3 DNA reads as TGTGCCAGCAGCTCTAGCGGGACTTTCCACGAGCAGTACTTC. Its protein product is CASSSSGTFHEQYF. Drawing the rest from reference TRBV7-9 and TRBJ2-7, the complete variable domain is DTGVSQNPRHKITKRGQNVTFRCDPISEHNRLYWYRQTLGQGPEFLTYFQNEAQLEKSRLLSDRFSAERPKGSFSTLEIQRTEQGDSAMYLCASSSSGTFHEQYFGPGTRLTVT.

The genes are TRBV5-4 and TRBJ2-5; tentative D call: TRBD1 (5 bases). The CDR3 has 14 amino acids. Trimming removed 3 bases at V and 3 bases at J, with 12 bases between. Germline V gene data show CDR1 as SGHNT and CDR2 as YYREEE (reference sequence). The CDR3 is CASSSWQGKETQYF. Written as DNA, the CDR3 is TGTGCCAGCAGCTCCTGGCAGGGCAAAGAGACCCAGTACTTC.

The CDR3 is CASSPYGRADTGELFF. The CDR3 bases are TGCGCCAGCAGCCCCTACGGGAGGGCCGACACCGGGGAGCTGTTTTTT. The gene calls are TRBV5-1 and TRBJ2-2; 8 bases are shared with TRBD2. CDR3 length equals 16 residues. With V trimmed by 4 bases and J by 3 bases, 8 bases remained unmatched. CDR1 is SGHRS and CDR2 is YFSETQ in the germline V gene.

With regard to this clone: Different DNA sequences within this sample yield the same CDR3. The rearrangement joins TRBV7-9 to TRBJ2-7; the D gene is possibly TRBD2 (6 bases). The CDR3 consists of 12 residues. The V gene lost 3 bases and the J gene lost 4 bases, with 7 bases spanning the gap. The germline V gene has CDR1 SEHNR and CDR2 FQNEAQ (reference sequence). The CDR3 nucleotides are TGTGCCAGCAGCTTTAGCGGTTACGAGCAGTACTTC. This codes for CASSFSGYEQYF.

This clone was recorded once. CDR3 sequence (DNA): TGTGCCAGTAGTATCCTAGGGGCTACGCAGTATTTT. Residues: CASSILGATQYF. The chain recombines TRBV19 with TRBJ2-3, with a tentative D call TRBD1 (5 bases). V was shortened by 3 bases and J by 8 bases, with 9 bases between the two germline ends. Germline V CDR1 and CDR2: LNHDA, SQIVND (reference sequence). The CDR3 spans 12 residues.

The count of this clone is one. The CDR3 DNA reads as TGCGCCAGTAAAACACTAGGTTCGGGGGGCAATGAGCAGTTCTTC. Residues: CASKTLGSGGNEQFF. The rearrangement joins TRBV5-1 to TRBJ2-1; TRBD2 agrees at 7 bases. This CDR3 is built from 15 residues. The ends lost 8 bases at V and 6 bases at J; junction bases unmatched: 14. The germline gives CDR1 SGHRS, CDR2 YFSETQ.

The rearrangement links TRBV1 to TRBJ2-2; TRBD1 is the table's D call and was not checked against the DNA. TRBV1 is an annotated pseudogene. The length of the CDR3 is 19 residues. The CDR3 loop is CTSSHGGPMTGLNTGELFF. DNA for the CDR3: TGCACCAGCAGCCACGGGGGCCCCATGACAGGGCTAAACACCGGGGAGCTGTTTTTT.

V and J are TRBV19 and TRBJ2-7, with D perhaps matching TRBD1 (6 bases). V lost 5 bases to trimming and J lost 4 bases, with 12 bases between them. Germline V gene data show CDR1 as LNHDA and CDR2 as SQIVND (reference sequence). The CDR3 sequence is 13 residues long. The CDR3 region is CASSPSGTYEQYF. The CDR3, as DNA: TGTGCCAGTAGTCCCTCCGGGACATACGAGCAGTACTTC.

V is TRBV5-6 and J is TRBJ1-5; 11 bases fit TRBD1. The trim removed 4 bases at V and 5 bases at J, leaving 5 bases unmatched. Germline V gene lookup returns CDR1 SGHDT and CDR2 YYEEEE. The CDR3 runs to 15 residues. DNA for the CDR3: TGTGCCAGCAGCCTATGGACAGGGGGCGATCAGCCCCAGCATTTT. Its translation: CASSLWTGGDQPQHF.

On this clone itself: The sample has other DNA sequences that encode this CDR3 too. V is TRBV11-2 and J is TRBJ2-1; no clear D. Germline V CDR1 and CDR2: SGHAT, FQNNGV. V was pared by 5 bases and J by 2 bases, with 10 bases between. The CDR3 covers 14 residues. The DNA for the CDR3 is TGTGCCAGCAGCCCCCGAGGAACCTACAATGAGCAGTTCTTC. Its translation is CASSPRGTYNEQFF.

On this clone itself: Distinct nucleotide sequences in the sample also encode this CDR3. The chain couples TRBV5-1 to TRBJ1-2, with 8 bases aligning to TRBD1. The CDR3 has 14 amino acids. The trim removed 4 bases at V and 4 bases at J, leaving 6 bases unmatched. Germline V gene data show CDR1 as SGHRS and CDR2 as YFSETQ. The CDR3 region is CASSLGQGGYGYTF. Written as DNA, the CDR3 is TGCGCCAGCAGCCTAGGACAGGGAGGCTATGGCTACACCTTC.

The gene calls are TRBV11-1 and TRBJ2-7, with TRBD2 identical over 12 bases. The ends lost 5 bases at V and 4 bases at J; junction bases unmatched: 12. The CDR3 runs 17 residues. The germline V gene encodes CDR1 SGHAT and CDR2 FQDESV (reference sequence). CDR3 in amino acids: CASSRRLAGVSSYEQYF. DNA for the CDR3: TGTGCCAGCAGCCGACGACTAGCGGGAGTCAGCTCTTACGAGCAGTACTTC.

V usage is TRBV5-4 and J usage is TRBJ2-6; tentatively, D is TRBD1 (6 bases). The CDR3 runs to 18 residues. Per germline, CDR1 SGHNT and CDR2 YYREEE (reference sequence). Trimming left V 3 bases short and J 0 bases short, with 16 bases between. The CDR3 coding sequence is TGTGCCAGCAGCTCGCTCGCGGACAGCCTCTCTGGGGCCAACGTCCTGACTTTC. This translates into CASSSLADSLSGANVLTF.

V and J are TRBV14 and TRBJ2-1, with D possibly matching TRBD2 (6 bases). Deletions cut 2 bases from V and 9 bases from J, with 11 bases between. CDR1 is SGHDN, CDR2 FVKESK, per germline. The CDR3 loop spans 13 amino acids. Written as DNA, the CDR3 is TGTGCCAGCAGCCAACGATGGCGGGGTGAGCAGTTCTTC. Translation gives CASSQRWRGEQFF.

The rearrangement links TRBV5-8 to TRBJ2-7; no definite D call. In germline, CDR1 is SGHTS, CDR2 YDEGEE. The CDR3 is 13 residues long. Trimming pared 0 bases from V and 5 bases from J, leaving 9 bases between. CDR3 sequence reads: CASSLDQQDEQYF. Written as DNA, the CDR3 is TGTGCCAGCAGCTTGGATCAGCAAGACGAGCAGTACTTC.

The V gene is TRBV14, the J gene TRBJ2-4; no reliable D call. The length of the CDR3 is 16 residues. Trimming stripped 4 bases from V and 7 bases from J, with 20 bases between. CDR1 SGHDN and CDR2 FVKESK come from the germline V gene. The CDR3 loop is CASSRQTPVGRNIQYF. Written as DNA, the CDR3 is TGTGCCAGCAGCCGACAAACCCCGGTTGGTCGGAACATTCAGTACTTC.

The J gene is TRBJ2-7, the V gene TRBV9; D is unclear. Germline V gives CDR1 SGDLS, CDR2 YYNGEE. V gave up 1 base and J gave up 4 bases, with 9 bases separating them. The CDR3 runs to 13 residues. CDR3 protein: CASSVTPRYEQYF. The CDR3 bases are TGTGCCAGCAGCGTAACCCCCAGGTACGAGCAGTACTTC.